This T cell receptor (beta chain) was recorded in a study of Graves' ophthalmopathy and Graves' hyperthyroidism. Using RNA transcripts, the TCR beta CDR3 regions were amplified. The first round was an RT-PCR with HTBI primers, and the second round was a multiplex PCR. A single record per CDR3 protein comes from TCRdb applying MiXCR to the multiplex PCR reads. The sample includes 1 million to 1.3 million distinct CDR3 sequences, about 40% of them seen just once. V dropped 3 bases and J dropped 7; count of bases not matched to a gene: 9. From germline, CDR1 is DFQATT and CDR2 SNEGSKA (reference sequence). This CDR3 is 15 amino acids long. The authors enrolled newly diagnosed hyperthyroidism patients aged 18 to 65 with under 2 months' duration. Establishment of the diagnosis relied upon clinical symptoms, serum thyroxine, TRAb, thyroid ultrasound and orbital computed tomography.

Material for sequencing was peripheral blood or thyroid tissue (not recorded which). The chain links TRBV20-1 to TRBJ2-2; 9 positions match TRBD1. The TCR was taken from an adult man with Graves' hyperthyroidism. CDR3 protein: CSARGWDRAIGELFF. CDR3 bases: TGCAGTGCTAGGGGGTGGGACAGGGCAATCGGGGAGCTGTTTTTT.